This entry lists 23 T cell receptor beta chains sequenced from one sample in a study of shared T cell receptors in the human thymus. Here immunoSEQ multiplex PCR was the method, and the copy in TCRdb shows in-frame clones only, minus some. The sample shows 550,000 to 800,000 clones, roughly 88% of them seen only once. The same sample was also used in a study of human thymus T cells.

Sequencing was carried out using thymocytes. The source of these receptors is a girl under three years old with a congenital heart defect.

CDR3 sequence reads: CASSQDEGGVLFF. CDR3 DNA sequence: TGCGCCAGCAGCCAAGACGAGGGCGGGGTCCTGTTCTTC. V gene TRBV4-1 combines with J gene TRBJ2-1; a possible D gene is TRBD2 (6 bases). V lost 0 bases, J lost 15 bases, and 15 bases lay in between. The CDR3 is made up of 13 amino acids. Germline V gene lookup returns CDR1 MGHRA and CDR2 YSYEKL.

The table lists this clone with a few counts. V gene TRBV18 combines with J gene TRBJ1-2; unclear D gene. Trimming removed 5 bases from V and 6 bases from J, with 13 bases in between. Germline V gives CDR1 KGHSH, CDR2 LQKENI. The CDR3 loop spans 13 amino acids. CDR3 coding DNA: TGTGCCAGCTCAATGCGGTCCGGAGATGGCTACACCTTC. This sequence encodes CASSMRSGDGYTF.

J is TRBJ2-1 and V is TRBV21-1; no check of the table's D call, TRBD2, against the DNA was made. TRBV21-1 is classified as a pseudogene. The CDR3 loop spans 17 amino acids. The DNA for the CDR3 is TGTGCCAGCAGCAAAGGGGGCGGGGGAGTGGGCTACAATGAGCAGTTCTTC. As protein: CASSKGGGGVGYNEQFF.

The V and J genes are TRBV12-1 and TRBJ2-2; the D segment call TRBD1 is taken from the table without a DNA check. TRBV12-1 is marked as a pseudogene. CDR3 length: 19 amino acids. The CDR3 loop reads CASSFAQTGRAFNTGELFF. The CDR3 nucleotides read TGTGCCAGCAGCTTTGCGCAAACTGGCAGGGCGTTTAACACCGGGGAGCTGTTTTTT.

The V and J genes are TRBV6-1 and TRBJ2-7, with 9 bases that match TRBD1. This CDR3 comprises 13 residues. Germline CDR1 is MNHNS and CDR2 is SASEGT. Trimming cost V 11 bases and J 7 bases; bases outside gene matches: 12. CDR3 amino acids: CAHGGTGYGEQYF. The CDR3 DNA is TGTGCCCATGGGGGGACAGGGTATGGGGAGCAGTACTTC.

The V call is TRBV2, the J call TRBJ2-7; maybe TRBD1 (5 bases). The CDR3 extends over 13 amino acids. The germline gives CDR1 SNHLY, CDR2 FYNNEI. V lost 7 bases and J 4 bases, leaving 14 bases between the germline ends. CDR3 protein: CASNRDRYYEQYF. CDR3 DNA sequence: TGTGCCAGCAATCGAGACAGATATTACGAGCAGTACTTC. Based on the CDR3 plus reference TRBV2 and TRBJ2-7, the full variable domain is EPEVTQTPSHQVTQMGQEVILRCVPISNHLYFYWYRQILGQKVEFLVSFYNNEISEKSEIFDDQFSVERPDGSNFTLKIRSTKLEDSAMYFCASNRDRYYEQYFGPGTRLTVT.

Here the CDR3 DNA reads TGTGCCAGCAGTGTTTCATGGTTGGGCAGTGAAGGGGAAGAGACCCAGTACTTC. It is translated as CASSVSWLGSEGEETQYF. The V gene is TRBV6-1, the J gene TRBJ2-5, with D perhaps matching TRBD1 (5 bases). Trimming cost V 4 bases and J 3 bases, with 24 bases left between them. The CDR3 has 18 residues. From germline, CDR1 is MNHNS and CDR2 SASEGT.

The V call is TRBV6-6, the J call TRBJ1-1, with D maybe TRBD1 (6 bases). V was pared by 3 bases and J by 4 bases, with 15 bases between. Germline values: CDR1 MNHNY, CDR2 SVGAGI (reference sequence). This CDR3 spans 15 amino acids. CDR3 DNA sequence: TGTGCCAGCAGTTATGCCGGCAGGGGCTCCACTGAAGCTTTCTTT. This translates into CASSYAGRGSTEAFF.

V usage is TRBV10-3 and J usage is TRBJ2-6; tentatively, D is TRBD2 (6 bases). The length of the CDR3 is 20 residues. V shed 3 bases and J shed 0 bases, with 21 bases lying between them. From germline, CDR1 is ENHRY and CDR2 SYGVKD. The CDR3 is CAISDYCGGFEDSGANVLTF. In DNA form, the CDR3 reads TGTGCCATCAGTGACTATTGTGGAGGGTTTGAGGACTCTGGGGCCAACGTCCTGACTTTC.

The chain recombines TRBV28 with TRBJ1-2, with D tentatively TRBD1 (6 bases). Trimming removed 6 bases from V and 5 bases from J, with 16 bases in between. In germline, CDR1 is MDHEN, CDR2 SYDVKM. CDR3 length: 14 amino acids. CDR3 residues: CASRIRSGHYGYTF. For the CDR3, the DNA is TGTGCCAGCAGAATCCGGTCGGGACATTATGGCTACACCTTC.

J is TRBJ2-7 and V is TRBV4-1, with 9 nucleotides matching TRBD1. The V and J ends lost 0 bases and 1 base, in that order; junction bases with no gene match: 4. This CDR3 is built from 16 residues. Looked up from germline, CDR1 is MGHRA and CDR2 is YSYEKL. The DNA of the CDR3 is TGCGCCAGCAGCCAAGAGGGACAGGGAGGATCCTACGAGCAGTACTTC. Its protein is CASSQEGQGGSYEQYF.

This chain uses TRBV4-1 with TRBJ1-1; no firm D call. CDR3 length: 11 amino acids. Per the germline V gene, CDR1 is MGHRA and CDR2 is YSYEKL. Trimming took 6 bases from V and 1 from J, leaving 3 bases between them. The CDR3: CASRRNTEAFF. In DNA, the CDR3 is TGCGCCAGCAGGCGGAACACTGAAGCTTTCTTT.

The chain recombines TRBV4-1 with TRBJ1-2; 8 bases are a match to TRBD1. With V trimmed by 0 bases and J by 1 base, 10 bases remained unmatched. CDR3 length equals 18 residues. Per the germline V gene, CDR1 is MGHRA and CDR2 is YSYEKL. In DNA form, the CDR3 reads TGCGCCAGCAGCCAAGAATCCCCAAGGACAGGGTTTAACTATGGCTACACCTTC. It is translated as CASSQESPRTGFNYGYTF.

The gene calls are TRBV2 and TRBJ1-6, with unresolved D. The germline V gene has CDR1 SNHLY and CDR2 FYNNEI. V lost 1 base to trimming and J lost 7 bases, with 5 bases between them. CDR3 length: 13 amino acids. CDR3 bases: TGTGCCAGCAGTGAAGGGCAGAATTCACCCCTCCACTTT. Translation: CASSEGQNSPLHF.

This clone was observed a single time. This sequence joins TRBV30 and TRBJ1-6, with D tentatively TRBD1 (6 bases). CDR3 length: 15 residues. Per the germline V gene, CDR1 is GTSNPN and CDR2 is SVGIG (reference sequence). Trimming pared 2 bases from V and 5 bases from J, leaving 13 bases between. The CDR3, as DNA: TGTGCCTGGAGTACCCTTGGGGGCCATAATTCACCCCTCCACTTT. This codes for CAWSTLGGHNSPLHF.

The rearrangement uses TRBV13 and TRBJ2-3; 8 bases align to TRBD1. The CDR3 spans 16 residues. Germline CDR1 reads PRHDT; CDR2 reads FYEKMQ (reference sequence). V was pared by 4 bases and J by 2 bases, with 8 bases of the junction left unmatched. The CDR3 nucleotides are TGTGCCAGCAGCTCGCAGGGGGCGCAGGACACAGATACGCAGTATTTT. This codes for CASSSQGAQDTDTQYF.

The chain links TRBV19 to TRBJ2-5; 9 nucleotides agree with TRBD1. V gave up 0 bases and J gave up 4 bases; unmatched junction bases: 9. CDR1 and CDR2 from the germline V gene are LNHDA and SQIVND (reference sequence). The CDR3 has 17 residues. CDR3 in DNA: TGTGCCAGTAGTATAGATGCGGGACAGGGCCCGGGAGAGACCCAGTACTTC. Its protein product is CASSIDAGQGPGETQYF.

V gene TRBV5-1 combines with J gene TRBJ2-7; a weak D match, TRBD1 (6 bases). Trimming left V 0 bases short and J 3 bases short, with 10 bases between. Per the germline V gene, CDR1 is SGHRS and CDR2 is YFSETQ. This CDR3 comprises 14 residues. The CDR3 protein is CASSLDAGDYEQYF. CDR3 nucleotide sequence: TGCGCCAGCAGCTTGGATGCAGGGGACTACGAGCAGTACTTC.

This chain connects TRBV27 to TRBJ1-4; maybe TRBD1 (5 bases). This CDR3 has 15 amino acids. CDR1 MNHEY and CDR2 SMNVEV come from the germline V gene (reference sequence). The V gene lost 3 bases and the J gene lost 8 bases, with 16 bases spanning the gap. Written as DNA, the CDR3 is TGTGCCAGCAGTTTGCGGTGCAGGGTGGGAGAAAAACTGTTTTTT. Translated: CASSLRCRVGEKLFF.

Regarding this clone: The sample has other DNA sequences that encode this CDR3 too. This chain joins TRBV5-6 and TRBJ1-5; the D is unclear. Between the trimmed V and J ends, which lost 0 bases and 1 base, there was a span of 5 bases. There are 14 residues in the CDR3. Looked up from germline, CDR1 is SGHDT and CDR2 is YYEEEE. The DNA of the CDR3 is TGTGCCAGCAGCTTGGCCGGGAGCAATCAGCCCCAGCATTTT. This encodes CASSLAGSNQPQHF.

The sample holds one count of this clone. The rearrangement joins TRBV5-1 to TRBJ1-2, with 11 bases fitting TRBD1. Germline trimming cut 4 bases from V and 6 bases from J; bases unmatched to any gene: 5. The CDR3 has 14 amino acids. The germline gives CDR1 SGHRS, CDR2 YFSETQ. The CDR3 reads CASSEDRGLDGYTF. DNA for the CDR3: TGCGCCAGCAGCGAGGACAGGGGGCTGGATGGCTACACCTTC.

The CDR3 DNA sequence: TGTGCCAGCAGCCATCACCGCGGTTATCTCAGCTCCTATAATTCACCCCTCCACTTT. It is translated as CASSHHRGYLSSYNSPLHF. The chain recombines TRBV14 with TRBJ1-6; D is unresolved. The germline V gene encodes CDR1 SGHDN and CDR2 FVKESK. The CDR3 sequence is 19 residues long. Trimming cost V 3 bases and J 0 bases, with 18 bases left between them.

This sequence joins TRBV30 and TRBJ1-2, with 11 nucleotides matching TRBD1. Trimming removed 3 bases from V and 8 bases from J; junction bases left unmatched: 11. From germline, CDR1 is GTSNPN and CDR2 SVGIG (reference sequence). This CDR3 has 15 amino acids. The CDR3 region is CAWRPLDRGHEGYTF. As DNA, the CDR3 is TGTGCCTGGAGGCCCCTGGACAGGGGGCATGAGGGCTACACCTTC.